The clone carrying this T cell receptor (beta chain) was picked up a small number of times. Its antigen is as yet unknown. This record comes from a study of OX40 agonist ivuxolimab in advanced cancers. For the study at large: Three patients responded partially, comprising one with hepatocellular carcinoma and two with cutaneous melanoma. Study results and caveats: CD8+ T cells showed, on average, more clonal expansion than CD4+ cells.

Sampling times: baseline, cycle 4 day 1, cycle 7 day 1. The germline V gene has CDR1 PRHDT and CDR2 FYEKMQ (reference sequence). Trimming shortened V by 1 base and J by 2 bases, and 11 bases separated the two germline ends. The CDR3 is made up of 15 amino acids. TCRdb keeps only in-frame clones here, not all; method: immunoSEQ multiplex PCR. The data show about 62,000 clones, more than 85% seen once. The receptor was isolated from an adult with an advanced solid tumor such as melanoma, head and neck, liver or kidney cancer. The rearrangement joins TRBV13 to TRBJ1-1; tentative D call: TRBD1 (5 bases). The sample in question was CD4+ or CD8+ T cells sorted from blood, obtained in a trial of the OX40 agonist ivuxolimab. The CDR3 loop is CASSLARDPNTEAFF. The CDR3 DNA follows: TGTGCCAGCAGCTTAGCTCGGGACCCTAACACTGAAGCTTTCTTT.